Shown below are 5 T cell receptor beta chains from a single sample sequenced in a study of cytomegalovirus exposure and HLA in healthy donors. 13 Jbeta primers and 60 Vbeta primers were used for the PCR. Clones were sequenced by immunoSEQ multiplex PCR, and TCRdb holds only the in-frame ones, with some missing. The repertoire holds fewer than 200,000 clones, with more than 70% as singletons. Sequenced sample: PBMCs. The source is a male donor in good health and CMV-seronegative.

The V and J genes are TRBV19 and TRBJ2-5; the match to TRBD2 covers 13 bases. V dropped 3 bases and J dropped 5; count of bases not matched to a gene: 12. CDR1 LNHDA and CDR2 SQIVND come from the germline V gene (reference sequence). The CDR3 loop spans 18 amino acids. The CDR3 nucleotides read TGTGCCAGTAGTATTTCTGGACTAGCGGGGGTAGGAGGGGAGACCCAGTACTTC. Translated, it gives CASSISGLAGVGGETQYF.

The chain combines TRBV30 with TRBJ1-6, with TRBD1 matching over 9 bases. Germline assignment: CDR1 GTSNPN and CDR2 SVGIG (reference sequence). The CDR3 sequence is 15 residues long. Trimming removed 1 base from V and 5 bases from J; junction bases left unmatched: 3. CDR3 residues: CAWSAGTGNNSPLHF. CDR3 bases: TGTGCCTGGAGTGCCGGGACAGGGAATAATTCACCCCTCCACTTT.

This clone is a singleton in its sample. The V and J genes are TRBV5-1 and TRBJ2-7; 7 positions match TRBD1. Germline loops: CDR1 SGHRS, CDR2 YFSETQ. With 4 bases clipped from V and 7 bases from J, the junction kept 14 bases outside the gene matches. The CDR3 runs to 15 residues. In DNA, the CDR3 is TGCGCCAGCAGCCGACCGGGACAGATATCGGATGAGCAGTACTTC. Protein product: CASSRPGQISDEQYF.

The chain joins TRBV15 to TRBJ1-4, with D unclear. The CDR3 length is 15 residues. Germline lookup yields CDR1 LNHNV and CDR2 YYDKDF (reference sequence). Deletions cut 5 bases from V and 3 bases from J, with 13 bases between. CDR3 sequence reads: CATSRAGISNEKLFF. CDR3 nucleotides: TGTGCCACCAGCCGAGCCGGGATCTCTAATGAAAAACTGTTTTTT.

V gene TRBV7-2 combines with J gene TRBJ2-7, with a weak D call TRBD1 (6 bases). Trimming cost V 7 bases and J 3 bases, with 10 bases left between them. Germline V gene data show CDR1 as SGHTA and CDR2 as FQGNSA. The CDR3 is 12 amino acids. CDR3 sequence reads: CASTSGVYEQYF. The CDR3 region has the DNA TGTGCCAGCACCTCAGGGGTCTACGAGCAGTACTTC.